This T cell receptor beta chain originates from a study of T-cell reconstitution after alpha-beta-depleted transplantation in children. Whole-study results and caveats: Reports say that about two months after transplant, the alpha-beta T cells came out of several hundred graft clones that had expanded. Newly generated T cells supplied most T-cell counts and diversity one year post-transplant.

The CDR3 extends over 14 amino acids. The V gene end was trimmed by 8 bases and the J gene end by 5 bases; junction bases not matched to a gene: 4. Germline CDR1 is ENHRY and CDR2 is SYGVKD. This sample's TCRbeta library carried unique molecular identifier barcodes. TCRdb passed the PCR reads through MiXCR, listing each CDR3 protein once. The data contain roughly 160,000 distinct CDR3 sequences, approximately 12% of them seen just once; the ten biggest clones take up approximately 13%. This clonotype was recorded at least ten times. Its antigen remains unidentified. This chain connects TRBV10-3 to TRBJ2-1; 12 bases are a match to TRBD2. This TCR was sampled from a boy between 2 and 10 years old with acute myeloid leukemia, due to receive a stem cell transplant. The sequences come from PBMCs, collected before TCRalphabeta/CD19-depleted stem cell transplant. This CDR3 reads CAISLAGGDNEQFF. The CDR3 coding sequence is TGTGCCATCTCCCTAGCGGGGGGGGACAATGAGCAGTTCTTC.